This TCR beta chain was captured in a study of shared clonotypes between healthy human individuals. Per the germline V gene, CDR1 is SGHNT and CDR2 is YENEEA. The CDR3 has 12 residues. V gave up 1 base and J gave up 7 bases, with 8 bases separating them. As handled by the study authors: ImmunoSEQ output held junction-only sequences without quality scores, so filtering differed. The method was immunoSEQ multiplex PCR; TCRdb's version includes in-frame clones alone and lacks a portion of them. That table is the source of V, J and clone size, and D and trimming were worked out from the DNA. The data show about 560,000 clones, with 70% to 80% seen just once and approximately 12% held by the top ten.

The J gene is TRBJ2-7, the V gene TRBV11-3; D gene unclear. Sequenced sample: PBMCs. The sequence was obtained from a woman aged 35 to 49 in good health. Some clones in this sample may be carry-over from other donors' samples. CDR3 nucleotide sequence: TGTGCCAGCAGCTTAGCCCCCGTGGAGCAGTACTTC. It is translated as CASSLAPVEQYF. Drawing the rest from reference TRBV11-3 and TRBJ2-7, the complete variable domain is EAGVVQSPRYKIIEKKQPVAFWCNPISGHNTLYWYLQNLGQGPELLIRYENEEAVDDSQLPKDRFSAERLKGVDSTLKIQPAELGDSAVYLCASSLAPVEQYFGPGTRLTVT.